This T cell receptor beta chain was found in a study of identical twins. Study outcomes and limitations: Conclusions were based on cross-sectional statistical analysis, without following the same donors.

This clonotype was observed a handful of times. Antigen specificity is unknown. Germline V gives CDR1 SQVTM, CDR2 ANQGSEA. Trimming removed 3 bases at V and 6 bases at J, with 18 bases between. This CDR3 region has 15 residues. From the 5' RACE reads, TCRdb called clonotypes with MiXCR, one entry per CDR3 protein. The table includes approximately 680,000 distinct CDR3 sequences, just over 7% detected once. These same data were also listed under a study on yellow fever vaccine responses in identical twins.

This sequence joins TRBV29-1 and TRBJ2-1; D is tentatively TRBD1 or TRBD2 (5 bases each). The sequenced sample was PBMCs. The TCR sequence derives from a woman under 30 in good health. The CDR3, as DNA: TGCAGCGTTGACTTTGGGGGAGCGAAGACCAATGAGCAGTTCTTC. Protein sequence: CSVDFGGAKTNEQFF.